What follows are 9 T cell receptor beta chains derived from one specimen sequenced in a study of blood T cell repertoires in COVID-19. This table comes from immunoSEQ multiplex PCR, and its TCRdb copy is limited to in-frame clones, with some not included. The repertoire holds around 150,000 clones, with approximately 80% as singletons. What was sequenced was peripheral blood. These receptors originate from a woman older than 75 in a cohort sampled during active or convalescent COVID-19.

With regard to this clone: This specimen includes other DNA sequences encoding the same CDR3. The J gene is TRBJ1-2, the V gene TRBV30; D is unclear. This CDR3 is 12 amino acids long. Germline V gives CDR1 GTSNPN, CDR2 SVGIG (reference sequence). The germline V and J ends were trimmed by 2 bases and 5 bases, with 9 bases remaining between them. The CDR3 nucleotides read TGTGCCTGGAGTCGGGGAGGTTATGGCTACACCTTC. Amino acids: CAWSRGGYGYTF.

The V and J genes are TRBV30 and TRBJ1-2, with a tentative D call TRBD1 (6 bases). Germline V gives CDR1 GTSNPN, CDR2 SVGIG (reference sequence). V shed 1 base and J shed 8 bases, with 14 bases lying between them. CDR3 size: 13 residues. CDR3 bases: TGTGCCTGGAGTGGAAGAAGGGGGGGAGGCTACACCTTC. It codes for CAWSGRRGGGYTF. Full variable domain (outside the CDR3, taken from reference TRBV30 and TRBJ1-2): SQTIHQWPATLVQPVGSPLSLECTVEGTSNPNLYWYRQAAGRGLQLLFYSVGIGQISSEVPQNLSASRPQDRQFILSSKKLLLSDSGFYLCAWSGRRGGGYTFGSGTRLTVV.

The CDR3 DNA sequence: TGTGCCTGGAGTGTTCCAGCGGGGGACTATGGCTACACCTTC. This gives the protein CAWSVPAGDYGYTF. The gene calls are TRBV30 and TRBJ1-2; D may be TRBD1 (5 bases). The CDR3 spans 14 residues. V lost 0 bases and J lost 3, with 11 bases in between. Germline assignment: CDR1 GTSNPN and CDR2 SVGIG (reference sequence).

The chain uses TRBV5-1 and TRBJ2-1; 7 positions match TRBD2. This CDR3 is 15 amino acids long. Per germline, CDR1 SGHRS and CDR2 YFSETQ. J was trimmed by 10 bases and V by 0 bases; bases with no gene match: 10. The CDR3 region is CASSLDGGRGREQFF. The CDR3 coding sequence is TGCGCCAGCAGCTTGGATGGTGGGCGGGGGAGAGAGCAGTTCTTC.

This clone was counted once. J is TRBJ1-4 and V is TRBV11-2; D gene unclear. CDR1 and CDR2 from the germline V gene are SGHAT and FQNNGV. The V gene lost 1 base and the J gene lost 2 bases, with 8 bases spanning the gap. The CDR3 consists of 15 residues. The CDR3 DNA reads as TGTGCCAGCAGCTTAGGGGGAGGGACTAATGAAAAACTGTTTTTT. Translated, it gives CASSLGGGTNEKLFF.

The rearrangement joins TRBV21-1 to TRBJ2-1; whether TRBD2, the table's D call, matches the DNA was not checked. TRBV21-1 is marked as a pseudogene. The CDR3 is made up of 15 amino acids. The CDR3, as DNA: TGTGCCAGCAGCAAAGTGGGAGGTAGGAGCAATGAGCAGTTCTTC. The encoded protein is CASSKVGGRSNEQFF.

The V gene is TRBV11-3, the J gene TRBJ2-1; D not certain. Germline CDR1 SGHNT, CDR2 YENEEA. V lost 3 bases and J lost 10, with 7 bases in between. CDR3 length equals 11 residues. CDR3 protein: CASSFGVEQFF. The CDR3 DNA sequence: TGTGCCAGCAGCTTTGGAGTGGAGCAGTTCTTC.

CDR3 in amino acids: CASSLAGQGVYGYTF. DNA of the CDR3: TGTGCCAGCAGCTTGGCCGGACAGGGAGTCTATGGCTACACCTTC. The V call is TRBV5-6, the J call TRBJ1-2, with 8 nucleotides matching TRBD1. Germline lookup yields CDR1 SGHDT and CDR2 YYEEEE. This CDR3 region has 15 residues. The junction had 5 bases not matched to a gene; V was cut back by 0 bases and J by 4 bases.

The CDR3 region has the DNA TGTGCCAGCAGCTTAGATACGGGTACTAATAACTATGGCTACACCTTC. It encodes CASSLDTGTNNYGYTF. This chain joins TRBV7-2 and TRBJ1-2; no clear D. The CDR3 consists of 16 residues. The germline V gene has CDR1 SGHTA and CDR2 FQGNSA. Trimming took 1 base from V and 1 from J, leaving 13 bases between them.